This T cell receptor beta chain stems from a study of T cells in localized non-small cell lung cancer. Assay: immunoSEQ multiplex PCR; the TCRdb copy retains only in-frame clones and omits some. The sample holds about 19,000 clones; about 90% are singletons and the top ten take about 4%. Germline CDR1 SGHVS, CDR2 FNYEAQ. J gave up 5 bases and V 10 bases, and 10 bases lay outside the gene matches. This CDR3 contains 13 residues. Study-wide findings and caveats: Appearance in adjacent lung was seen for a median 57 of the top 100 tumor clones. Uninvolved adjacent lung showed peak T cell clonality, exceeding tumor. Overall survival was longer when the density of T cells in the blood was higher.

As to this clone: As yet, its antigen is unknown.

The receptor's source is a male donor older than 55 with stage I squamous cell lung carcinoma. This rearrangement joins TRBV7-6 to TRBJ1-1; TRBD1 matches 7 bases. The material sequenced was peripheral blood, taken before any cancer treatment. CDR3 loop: CATRRQGETEAFF. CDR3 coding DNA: TGTGCCACCCGGAGACAGGGAGAAACTGAAGCTTTCTTT.